This TCR beta chain comes out of a study of T cell responses to AZD1222 COVID-19 vaccine. Background on the study: Second doses that came at about 4 or about 12 weeks were put together.

General study points: Researchers report vaccine-associated CD4 TCRs spanning spike, with dominance at 160-218 and 743-854. Mostly white British, mostly female donors; authors suggested clonal diversity may be underestimated. Among those given AZD1222, only five or six were seropositive at baseline.

Repertoires were generated with immunoSEQ multiplex PCR, while TCRdb's copy carries only in-frame clones and drops some. The sample consists of 140,000 to 150,000 clones, roughly 92% of them appearing once. In the case of this clone: Its specificity is not known.

The CDR3 is 17 residues long. Germline values: CDR1 LNHDA, CDR2 SQIVND (reference sequence). The J segment lost 7 bases and the V segment lost 5 bases, leaving 11 bases of the junction unmatched. The chain employs TRBV19 and TRBJ2-1; 13 bases agree with TRBD2. The origin of this receptor is an adult in good health. Here the sequenced sample was peripheral blood, taken on day 0 of AZD1222 vaccination. CDR3 sequence (DNA): TGTGCCAGTAGTGAACGGACTAGCGGGAGTAATTATAATGAGCAGTTCTTC. This codes for CASSERTSGSNYNEQFF. The variable domain in full, with the rest retrieved from reference TRBV19 and TRBJ2-1, is DGGITQSPKYLFRKEGQNVTLSCEQNLNHDAMYWYRQDPGQGLRLIYYSQIVNDFQKGDIAEGYSVSREKKESFPLTVTSAQKNPTAFYLCASSERTSGSNYNEQFFGPGTRLTVL.